The sequence of this TCR beta chain was determined in a study of technical replicates of blood from four donors. The repertoire was sequenced with immunoSEQ multiplex PCR; TCRdb's copy has only in-frame clones and lacks some. The table shows tens of thousands of clones, with around nine tenths occurring only once. The clonotype comes from a human donor in good health. Sequencing was carried out using T cells isolated from PBMCs.

CDR3 in DNA: TGTGCCAGCAGCTCCGACAGGGGGCAGATAGGTACTGAAGCTTTCTTT. Protein product: CASSSDRGQIGTEAFF. The chain couples TRBV7-6 to TRBJ1-1; 10 bases are a match to TRBD1. This CDR3 is 16 amino acids long. After removal of 4 bases from V and 5 bases from J, the junction contained 10 bases not matched to a gene. Germline V gene data show CDR1 as SGHVS and CDR2 as FNYEAQ.